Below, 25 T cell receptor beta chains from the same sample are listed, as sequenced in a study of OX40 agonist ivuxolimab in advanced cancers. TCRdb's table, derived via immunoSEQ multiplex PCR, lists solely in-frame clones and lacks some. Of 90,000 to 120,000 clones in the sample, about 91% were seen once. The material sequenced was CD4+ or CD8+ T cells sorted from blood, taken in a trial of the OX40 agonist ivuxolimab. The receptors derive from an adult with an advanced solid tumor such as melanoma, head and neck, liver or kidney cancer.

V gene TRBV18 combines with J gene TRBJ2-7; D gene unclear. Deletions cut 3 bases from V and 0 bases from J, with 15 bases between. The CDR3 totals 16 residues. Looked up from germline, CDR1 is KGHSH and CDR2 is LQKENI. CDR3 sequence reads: CASSPQDQRSSYEQYF. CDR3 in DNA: TGTGCCAGCTCACCGCAGGACCAAAGGAGCTCCTACGAGCAGTACTTC.

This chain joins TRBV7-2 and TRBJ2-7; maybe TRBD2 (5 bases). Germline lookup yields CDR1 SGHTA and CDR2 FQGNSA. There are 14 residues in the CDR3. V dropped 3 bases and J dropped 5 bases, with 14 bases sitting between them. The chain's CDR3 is CASSFGLGRNEQYF. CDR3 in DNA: TGTGCCAGCAGCTTCGGACTGGGGAGAAACGAGCAGTACTTC.

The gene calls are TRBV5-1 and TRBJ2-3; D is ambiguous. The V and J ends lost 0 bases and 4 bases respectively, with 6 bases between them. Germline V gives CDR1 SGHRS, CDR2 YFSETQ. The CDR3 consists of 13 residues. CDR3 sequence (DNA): TGCGCCAGCAGCTTGGGGCAGTCAGATACGCAGTATTTT. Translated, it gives CASSLGQSDTQYF.

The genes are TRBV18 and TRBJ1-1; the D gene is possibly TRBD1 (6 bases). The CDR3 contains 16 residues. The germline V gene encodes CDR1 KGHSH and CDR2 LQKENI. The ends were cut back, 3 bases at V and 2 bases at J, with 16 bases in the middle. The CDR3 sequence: CASSPGQGYSNTEAFF. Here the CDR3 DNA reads TGTGCCAGCTCACCGGGACAAGGATATTCAAACACTGAAGCTTTCTTT.

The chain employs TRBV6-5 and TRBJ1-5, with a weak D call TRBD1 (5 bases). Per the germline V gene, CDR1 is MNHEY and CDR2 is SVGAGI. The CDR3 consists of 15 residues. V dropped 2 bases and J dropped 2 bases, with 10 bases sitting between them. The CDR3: CASSYAGDGNQPQHF. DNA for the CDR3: TGTGCCAGCAGTTACGCGGGGGACGGCAATCAGCCCCAGCATTTT.

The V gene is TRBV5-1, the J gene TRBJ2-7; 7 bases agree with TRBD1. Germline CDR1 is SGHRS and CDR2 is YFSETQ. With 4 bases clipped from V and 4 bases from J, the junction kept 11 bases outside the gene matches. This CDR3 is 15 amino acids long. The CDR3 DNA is TGCGCCAGCAGCCGGTCTGGACAGGAGGCATACGAGCAGTACTTC. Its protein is CASSRSGQEAYEQYF.

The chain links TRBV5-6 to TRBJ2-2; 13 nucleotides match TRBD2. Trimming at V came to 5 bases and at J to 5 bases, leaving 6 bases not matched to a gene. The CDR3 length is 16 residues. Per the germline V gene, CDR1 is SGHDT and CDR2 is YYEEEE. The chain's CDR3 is CASSWTSGRSTGELFF. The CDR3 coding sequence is TGTGCCAGCAGTTGGACTAGCGGGAGATCTACCGGGGAGCTGTTTTTT.

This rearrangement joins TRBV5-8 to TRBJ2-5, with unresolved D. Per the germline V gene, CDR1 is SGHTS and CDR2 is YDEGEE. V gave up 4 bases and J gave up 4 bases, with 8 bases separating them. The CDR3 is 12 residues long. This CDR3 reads CASSPAVETQYF. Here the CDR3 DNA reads TGTGCCAGCAGCCCGGCTGTAGAGACCCAGTACTTC.

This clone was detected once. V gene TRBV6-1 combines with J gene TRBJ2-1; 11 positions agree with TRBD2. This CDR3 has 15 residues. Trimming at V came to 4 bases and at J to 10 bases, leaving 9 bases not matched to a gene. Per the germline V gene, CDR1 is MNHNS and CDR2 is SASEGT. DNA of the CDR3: TGTGCCAGCAGTGCCCCGGGACTAGCGGCAGGAGAGCAGTTCTTC. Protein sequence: CASSAPGLAAGEQFF.

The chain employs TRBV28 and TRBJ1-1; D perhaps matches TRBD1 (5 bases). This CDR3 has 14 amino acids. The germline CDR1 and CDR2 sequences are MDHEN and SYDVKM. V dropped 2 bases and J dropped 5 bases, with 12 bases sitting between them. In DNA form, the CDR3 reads TGTGCCAGCAGTTTACTGGGGCGAGATACTGAAGCTTTCTTT. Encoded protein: CASSLLGRDTEAFF.

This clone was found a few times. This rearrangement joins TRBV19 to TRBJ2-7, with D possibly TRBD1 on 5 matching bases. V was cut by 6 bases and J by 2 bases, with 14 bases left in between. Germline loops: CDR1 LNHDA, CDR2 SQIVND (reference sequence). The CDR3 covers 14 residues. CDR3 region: CASSTIPGTYEQYF. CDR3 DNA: TGTGCCAGTAGCACGATCCCAGGGACCTACGAGCAGTACTTC.

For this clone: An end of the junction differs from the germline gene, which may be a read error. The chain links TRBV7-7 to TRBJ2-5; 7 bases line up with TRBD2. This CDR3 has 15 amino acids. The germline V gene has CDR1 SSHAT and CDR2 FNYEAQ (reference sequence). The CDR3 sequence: CASSLVGSAGETQYF. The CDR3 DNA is TGTGCTAGCAGCTTAGTTGGTTCAGCGGGGGAGACCCAGTACTTC.

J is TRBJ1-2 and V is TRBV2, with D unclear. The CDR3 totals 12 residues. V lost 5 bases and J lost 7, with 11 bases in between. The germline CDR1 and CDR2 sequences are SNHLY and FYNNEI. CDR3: CASSSGGPGYTF. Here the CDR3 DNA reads TGTGCCAGCAGTTCAGGAGGACCTGGCTACACCTTC.

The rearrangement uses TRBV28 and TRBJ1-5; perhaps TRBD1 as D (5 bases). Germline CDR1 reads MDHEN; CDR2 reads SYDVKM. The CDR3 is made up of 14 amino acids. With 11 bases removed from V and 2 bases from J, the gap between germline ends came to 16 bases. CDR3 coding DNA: TGTGCCGGCAACAGGTCTGGAGGCAATCAGCCCCAGCATTTT. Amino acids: CAGNRSGGNQPQHF.

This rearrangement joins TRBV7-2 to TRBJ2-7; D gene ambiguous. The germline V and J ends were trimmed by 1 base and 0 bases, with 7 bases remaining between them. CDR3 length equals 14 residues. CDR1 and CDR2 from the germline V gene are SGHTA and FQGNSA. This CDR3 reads CASSLVRSSYEQYF. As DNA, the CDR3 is TGTGCCAGCAGCTTAGTTCGGAGCTCCTACGAGCAGTACTTC.

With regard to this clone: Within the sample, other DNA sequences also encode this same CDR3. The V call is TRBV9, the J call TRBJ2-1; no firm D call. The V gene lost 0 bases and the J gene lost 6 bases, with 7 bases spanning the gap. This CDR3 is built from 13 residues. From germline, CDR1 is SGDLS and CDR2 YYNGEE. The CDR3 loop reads CASSVGVANEQFF. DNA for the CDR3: TGTGCCAGCAGCGTAGGGGTAGCCAATGAGCAGTTCTTC. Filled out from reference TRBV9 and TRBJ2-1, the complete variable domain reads DSGVTQTPKHLITATGQRVTLRCSPRSGDLSVYWYQQSLDQGLQFLIQYYNGEERAKGNILERFSAQQFPDLHSELNLSSLELGDSALYFCASSVGVANEQFFGPGTRLTVL.

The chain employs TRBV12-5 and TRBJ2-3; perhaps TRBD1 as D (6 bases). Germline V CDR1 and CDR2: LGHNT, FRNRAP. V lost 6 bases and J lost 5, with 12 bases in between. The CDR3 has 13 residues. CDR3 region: CASGEGTLDTQYF. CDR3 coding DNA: TGTGCTAGTGGCGAAGGGACACTAGATACGCAGTATTTT.

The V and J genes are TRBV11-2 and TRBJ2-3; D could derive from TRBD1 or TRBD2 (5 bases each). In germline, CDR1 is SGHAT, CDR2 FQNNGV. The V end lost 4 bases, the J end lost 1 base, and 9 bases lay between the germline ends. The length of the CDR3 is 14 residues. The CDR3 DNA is TGTGCCAGCAGCTCTCGGGACGGCACAGATACGCAGTATTTT. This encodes CASSSRDGTDTQYF.

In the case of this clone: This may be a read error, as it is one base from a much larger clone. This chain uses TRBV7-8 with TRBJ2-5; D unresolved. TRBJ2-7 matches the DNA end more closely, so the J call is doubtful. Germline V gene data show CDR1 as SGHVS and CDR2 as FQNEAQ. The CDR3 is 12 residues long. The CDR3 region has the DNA TGTGCCAGCAGCTTTGGCCCCTACGAGCAGTACTTC. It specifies CASSFGPYEQYF.

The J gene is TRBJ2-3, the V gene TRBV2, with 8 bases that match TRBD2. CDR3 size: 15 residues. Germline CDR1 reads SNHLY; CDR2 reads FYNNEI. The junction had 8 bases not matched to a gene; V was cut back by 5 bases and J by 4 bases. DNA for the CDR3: TGTGCCAGCAGTAGACTAGCGCTGGGGGCAGATACGCAGTATTTT. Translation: CASSRLALGADTQYF.

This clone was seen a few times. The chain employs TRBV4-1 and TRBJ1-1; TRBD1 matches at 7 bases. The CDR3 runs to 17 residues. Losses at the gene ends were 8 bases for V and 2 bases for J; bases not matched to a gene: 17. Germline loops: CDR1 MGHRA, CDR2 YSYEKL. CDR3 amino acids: CASRAIGQARRNTEAFF. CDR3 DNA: TGCGCCAGCCGCGCTATCGGACAGGCGAGGCGAAACACTGAAGCTTTCTTT.

In nucleotides, the CDR3 is TGTGCCAGCAGTCGAATGACAGGGGATAATGAAAAACTGTTTTTT. The encoded protein is CASSRMTGDNEKLFF. J is TRBJ1-4 and V is TRBV25-1, with 8 bases aligning to TRBD1. CDR1 and CDR2 (germline): MGHDK, SYGVNS. This CDR3 region has 15 residues. Germline trimming cut 5 bases from V and 4 bases from J; bases unmatched to any gene: 6.

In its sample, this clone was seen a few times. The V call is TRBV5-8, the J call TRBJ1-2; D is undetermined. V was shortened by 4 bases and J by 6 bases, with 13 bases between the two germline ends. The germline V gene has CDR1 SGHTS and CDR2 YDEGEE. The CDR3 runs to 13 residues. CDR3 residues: CASSKTTRDGYTF. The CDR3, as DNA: TGTGCCAGCAGCAAAACTACGAGGGATGGCTACACCTTC.

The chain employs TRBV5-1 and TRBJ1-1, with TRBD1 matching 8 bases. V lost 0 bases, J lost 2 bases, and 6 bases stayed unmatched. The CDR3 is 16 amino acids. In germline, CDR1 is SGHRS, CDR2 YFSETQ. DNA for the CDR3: TGCGCCAGCAGCTTGGCCGGGCAGGGGGCCAACACTGAAGCTTTCTTT. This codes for CASSLAGQGANTEAFF. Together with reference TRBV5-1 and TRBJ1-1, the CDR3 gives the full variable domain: KAGVTQTPRYLIKTRGQQVTLSCSPISGHRSVSWYQQTPGQGLQFLFEYFSETQRNKGNFPGRFSGRQFSNSRSEMNVSTLELGDSALYLCASSLAGQGANTEAFFGQGTRLTVV.

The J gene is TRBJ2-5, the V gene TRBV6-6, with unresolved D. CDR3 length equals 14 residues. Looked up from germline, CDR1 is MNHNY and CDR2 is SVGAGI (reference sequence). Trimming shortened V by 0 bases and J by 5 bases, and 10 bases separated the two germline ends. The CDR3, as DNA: TGTGCCAGCAGTTACTCGGATCCCCGGGAGACCCAGTACTTC. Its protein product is CASSYSDPRETQYF.